This is a list of T cell receptor beta chains from one sample in a study of shared clonotypes between healthy human individuals. Clones were read by immunoSEQ multiplex PCR, and TCRdb kept only the in-frame ones, dropping some. The data hold about 730,000 clones, with 72% observed a single time. The sequenced material came from memory CD4+ T cells sorted from blood. Source of these receptors: a woman aged 30 to 39 in good health. CDR3s include the opening cysteine and the closing phenylalanine or tryptophan. The order of the fields is clone size, V gene, D gene, J gene, CDR3 protein, CDR3 DNA. D genes are given only for firm matches. The size entry is marked missing in some rows and otherwise reads once, few, many or a size class.

abundance: NA; v_gene: TRBV28; d_gene: NA; j_gene: TRBJ1-1; CDR3aa: CASSPPSGTSDYGAFF; CDR3nt: TGTGCCAGCAGTCCACCTTCCGGGACATCTGACTATGGAGCTTTCTTT
abundance: NA; v_gene: TRBV28; d_gene: TRBD1; j_gene: TRBJ1-2; CDR3aa: CASSSLAGGVYGYTF; CDR3nt: TGTGCCAGCAGTTCCCTGGCAGGGGGGGTCTATGGCTACACCTTC
abundance: few; v_gene: TRBV19; d_gene: NA; j_gene: TRBJ1-3; CDR3aa: CASSQDTRSGNTIYF; CDR3nt: TGTGCCAGTAGTCAGGACACCCGCTCTGGAAACACCATATATTTT
abundance: NA; v_gene: TRBV6-1; d_gene: TRBD1; j_gene: TRBJ2-2; CDR3aa: CASKTGKPTGELFF; CDR3nt: TGTGCCAGTAAGACAGGGAAACCCACCGGGGAGCTGTTTTTT
abundance: NA; v_gene: TRBV7-9; d_gene: NA; j_gene: TRBJ2-5; CDR3aa: CASSLSVVQETQYF; CDR3nt: TGTGCCAGCAGCTTATCAGTGGTCCAAGAGACCCAGTACTTC
abundance: NA; v_gene: TRBV6-1; d_gene: NA; j_gene: TRBJ2-7; CDR3aa: CATSRSNEQYF; CDR3nt: TGTGCCACCTCAAGGAGTAACGAGCAGTACTTC
abundance: NA; v_gene: TRBV28; d_gene: TRBD1; j_gene: TRBJ2-5; CDR3aa: CASRATGGQETQYF; CDR3nt: TGTGCCAGCAGGGCGACAGGGGGACAAGAGACCCAGTACTTC
abundance: NA; v_gene: TRBV25-1; d_gene: NA; j_gene: TRBJ2-2; CDR3aa: CASSLSNGRGGELFF; CDR3nt: TGTGCCAGCAGTCTCAGTAACGGCCGGGGCGGGGAGCTGTTTTTT
abundance: NA; v_gene: TRBV19; d_gene: NA; j_gene: TRBJ1-5; CDR3aa: CASSPRVNQPQHF; CDR3nt: TGTGCCAGTAGCCCCAGAGTCAATCAGCCCCAGCATTTT
abundance: once; v_gene: TRBV25-1; d_gene: TRBD2; j_gene: TRBJ2-1; CDR3aa: CASSGGTSGSVDEQFF; CDR3nt: TGTGCCAGCAGTGGGGGGACTAGCGGGAGTGTCGATGAGCAGTTCTTC
abundance: many; v_gene: TRBV5-1; d_gene: TRBD1; j_gene: TRBJ1-1; CDR3aa: CASNQGTVATEAFF; CDR3nt: TGCGCCAGCAATCAGGGGACAGTTGCCACTGAAGCTTTCTTT
abundance: once; v_gene: TRBV7-9; d_gene: NA; j_gene: TRBJ1-5; CDR3aa: CASSRGNQPQHF; CDR3nt: TGTGCCAGCTCCCGTGGGAATCAGCCCCAGCATTTT
abundance: NA; v_gene: TRBV9; d_gene: NA; j_gene: TRBJ2-1; CDR3aa: CASNLEAEPYNEQFF; CDR3nt: TGTGCCAGCAACCTAGAGGCGGAACCCTACAATGAGCAGTTCTTC
abundance: NA; v_gene: TRBV27; d_gene: NA; j_gene: TRBJ1-2; CDR3aa: CASSFSFSDYGYTF; CDR3nt: TGTGCCAGCAGTTTTTCTTTTTCGGACTATGGCTACACCTTC
abundance: NA; v_gene: TRBV27; d_gene: TRBD1; j_gene: TRBJ1-4; CDR3aa: CASSRRTGVGNEKLFF; CDR3nt: TGTGCCAGCAGTCGGCGGACAGGGGTGGGTAATGAAAAACTGTTTTTT
abundance: NA; v_gene: TRBV5-1; d_gene: NA; j_gene: TRBJ2-7; CDR3aa: CASRLVVGSYEQYF; CDR3nt: TGCGCCAGCAGATTAGTAGTAGGCTCCTACGAGCAGTACTTC